These 31 T cell receptor beta chains share one sample of origin, sequenced in a study of T-cell reconstitution after alpha-beta-depleted transplantation in children. TCRbeta library construction was performed incorporating unique molecular identifiers. Each CDR3 protein is one row after TCRdb ran MiXCR on the PCR reads. Among around 71,000 distinct CDR3 sequences, 5.5% to 7.5% were seen once, and the ten largest hold about 2.3%. This sample comprised PBMCs from the stem cell graft donor, obtained from the stem cell graft. These receptors originate from a human donor who donated a stem cell graft to a child with acute lymphoblastic leukemia.

The sample holds many counts of this clonotype. This chain joins TRBV4-1 and TRBJ1-3; D is unclear. V lost 4 bases to trimming and J lost 2 bases, with 15 bases between them. The CDR3 covers 16 residues. Germline loops: CDR1 MGHRA, CDR2 YSYEKL. The CDR3 sequence is CASSRLGTQAGNTIYF. In DNA, the CDR3 is TGCGCCAGCAGCCGCCTAGGAACCCAGGCTGGAAACACCATATATTTT.

The V and J genes are TRBV16 and TRBJ1-4; possibly TRBD1 for D (5 bases). The germline CDR1 and CDR2 sequences are KGHSY and FQNENV. The CDR3 length is 14 residues. Deletions cut 3 bases from V and 8 bases from J, with 13 bases between. CDR3 coding DNA: TGTGCCAGCAGCCACTATGGGGCAGGCGAAAAACTGTTTTTT. Its protein product is CASSHYGAGEKLFF.

V and J are TRBV18 and TRBJ2-7, with D uncertain. The CDR3 spans 14 residues. Germline V CDR1 and CDR2: KGHSH, LQKENI. Trimming took off 0 bases at V and 2 bases at J, with 8 bases between the two ends. This chain's CDR3 is CASSPPDGTYEQYF. DNA for the CDR3: TGTGCCAGCTCACCACCGGACGGCACCTACGAGCAGTACTTC.

This clonotype was counted between two and nine times. The chain joins TRBV25-1 to TRBJ1-1; D ambiguous. CDR3 length equals 13 residues. Germline V gene lookup returns CDR1 MGHDK and CDR2 SYGVNS. The V gene lost 4 bases and the J gene lost 4 bases, with 10 bases spanning the gap. Here the CDR3 reads CASSAPTLTEAFF. The CDR3 coding sequence is TGTGCCAGCAGTGCCCCCACCCTCACTGAAGCTTTCTTT.

This clonotype was counted many times. This chain uses TRBV4-3 with TRBJ2-2; TRBD1 aligns across 7 bases. Germline V lookup: CDR1 LGHNA, CDR2 YSLEER. The CDR3 sequence is 15 residues long. With V trimmed by 5 bases and J by 5 bases, 8 bases remained unmatched. The CDR3 region is CASSEGAKRTGELFF. For the CDR3, the DNA is TGCGCCAGCAGCGAGGGGGCTAAGAGAACCGGGGAGCTGTTTTTT.

This clonotype was seen at least ten times. V usage is TRBV14 and J usage is TRBJ2-1, with TRBD2 identical over 13 bases. The CDR3 length is 16 residues. The germline V gene encodes CDR1 SGHDN and CDR2 FVKESK. The ends lost 4 bases at V and 0 bases at J; junction bases unmatched: 0. CDR3 region: CASSRLAGGSYNEQFF. The DNA for the CDR3 is TGTGCCAGCAGCCGACTAGCGGGGGGCTCCTACAATGAGCAGTTCTTC.

This clonotype has ten or more counts. The chain combines TRBV5-1 with TRBJ2-3; the D gene is possibly TRBD2 (7 bases). V was trimmed by 9 bases and J by 1 base, leaving 18 bases between them. This CDR3 region has 15 residues. Germline V gives CDR1 SGHRS, CDR2 YFSETQ. The CDR3 is CATRRGGERTDTQYF. The CDR3 DNA is TGCGCCACCCGGAGGGGGGGGGAGCGCACAGATACGCAGTATTTT.

The chain couples TRBV15 to TRBJ2-7; 11 bases agree with TRBD1. Per the germline V gene, CDR1 is LNHNV and CDR2 is YYDKDF (reference sequence). V shed 0 bases, J shed 4 bases, and the junction held 8 bases outside the gene matches. The CDR3 extends over 17 amino acids. The CDR3 spells CATSRDNIGTGGYEQYF. The CDR3 bases are TGTGCCACCAGCAGAGATAATATCGGGACAGGGGGTTACGAGCAGTACTTC.

This clonotype was seen only a few times. The rearrangement links TRBV11-2 to TRBJ2-5; possible D gene TRBD2, 7 bases. The CDR3 is made up of 15 amino acids. V was clipped by 6 bases and J by 5 bases, with 19 bases between them. Germline CDR1 reads SGHAT; CDR2 reads FQNNGV. The DNA of the CDR3 is TGTGCCAGCAGAGAGGGGGGGGGGTATGCGGAGACCCAGTACTTC. Its translation is CASREGGGYAETQYF.

This clonotype was found a few times. The chain uses TRBV6-2 or TRBV6-3 and TRBJ2-3, with TRBD1 matching over 8 bases. The CDR3 runs to 15 residues. V shed 9 bases and J 5 bases; nucleotides not matched to a gene: 13. Germline V gene sequence: CDR1 MNHEY, CDR2 SVGEGT. CDR3 sequence: CASRTGQVNGDTQYF. The DNA of the CDR3 is TGTGCCAGTCGGACGGGACAGGTGAATGGAGATACGCAGTATTTT.

This clonotype was recorded at least ten times. This chain links TRBV2 with TRBJ2-1, with D perhaps matching TRBD2 (6 bases). V was shortened by 4 bases and J by 7 bases, with 17 bases between the two germline ends. Per germline, CDR1 SNHLY and CDR2 FYNNEI. This CDR3 is built from 15 residues. In nucleotides, the CDR3 is TGTGCCAGCAGTGCGGAGGGGCACTTGGCTAATGAGCAGTTCTTC. The encoded protein is CASSAEGHLANEQFF.

At least ten counts were recorded for this clonotype. The chain carries TRBV12-3 or TRBV12-4 and TRBJ2-3; TRBD2 matches at 11 bases. This CDR3 has 17 residues. V shed 5 bases, J shed 5 bases, and the junction held 12 bases outside the gene matches. CDR3 residues: CASSPKTSGAVVDTQYF. The CDR3 DNA follows: TGTGCCAGCAGTCCGAAGACTAGCGGGGCGGTTGTAGATACGCAGTATTTT.

This clonotype was seen ten or more times. The chain has TRBV10-3 and TRBJ1-6; D possibly corresponds to TRBD1 (5 bases). Per the germline V gene, CDR1 is ENHRY and CDR2 is SYGVKD. The CDR3 has 13 residues. The V end lost 11 bases, the J end lost 5 bases, and 13 bases lay between the germline ends. Here the CDR3 DNA reads TGTGCCGGCCGGGACGCCCATAATTCACCCCTCCACTTT. Translation: CAGRDAHNSPLHF.

This clonotype was detected ten times or more. The rearrangement links TRBV6-5 to TRBJ1-6; no definite D call. The CDR3 sequence is 15 residues long. CDR1 is MNHEY, CDR2 SVGAGI, per germline. V lost 8 bases to trimming and J lost 9 bases, with 20 bases between them. The CDR3 protein is CASHSGGLLRSPLHF. The DNA of the CDR3 is TGTGCCAGCCATTCGGGCGGTCTTTTGCGTTCACCCCTCCACTTT.

This clonotype appeared many times. This chain connects TRBV6-5 to TRBJ1-4; weak D call: TRBD1 (5 bases). Germline loops: CDR1 MNHEY, CDR2 SVGAGI. The CDR3 sequence is 15 residues long. The V end was cut by 4 bases, the J end by 5 bases, with 14 bases between. CDR3 nucleotide sequence: TGTGCCAGCAGTTCTCTCCGGGACCAGAATGAAAAACTGTTTTTT. This encodes CASSSLRDQNEKLFF.

In its sample, this clonotype was seen many times. The CDR3 region is CASSFLVGSQNQPQHF. The CDR3 DNA sequence: TGTGCCAGCAGTTTTTTGGTAGGGTCCCAGAATCAGCCCCAGCATTTT. J is TRBJ1-5 and V is TRBV12-3 or TRBV12-4; D is unclear. Trimming took off 3 bases at V and 4 bases at J, with 16 bases between the two ends. The length of the CDR3 is 16 residues.

V usage is TRBV5-1 and J usage is TRBJ2-5; 7 positions agree with TRBD2. Germline CDR1 is SGHRS and CDR2 is YFSETQ. This CDR3 has 17 amino acids. With 0 bases clipped from V and 1 base from J, the junction kept 9 bases outside the gene matches. As DNA, the CDR3 is TGCGCCAGCAGCTTGGGCCCGTTGGGAGGGCGCCAAGAGACCCAGTACTTC. It specifies CASSLGPLGGRQETQYF.

This clonotype has only a few counts. The chain is built from TRBV7-9 and TRBJ2-1; 9 bases agree with TRBD1. The germline V gene has CDR1 SEHNR and CDR2 FQNEAQ (reference sequence). This CDR3 comprises 15 residues. The junction had 5 bases not matched to a gene; V was cut back by 3 bases and J by 5 bases. The CDR3 loop reads CASSFDRGRDNEQFF. CDR3 sequence (DNA): TGTGCCAGCAGCTTTGACAGGGGGAGAGACAATGAGCAGTTCTTC.

This clonotype has at least ten counts. The chain employs TRBV11-2 and TRBJ1-1, with TRBD1 matching 7 bases. CDR1 is SGHAT and CDR2 is FQNNGV in the germline V gene. This CDR3 is 15 amino acids long. V gave up 6 bases and J gave up 0 bases; unmatched junction bases: 7. The CDR3 spells CASSWLGGMNTEAFF. In nucleotides, the CDR3 is TGTGCCAGCAGTTGGTTAGGGGGCATGAACACTGAAGCTTTCTTT.

In its sample, this clonotype was seen a few times. This chain links TRBV7-3 with TRBJ2-1; a possible D gene is TRBD1 (6 bases). Germline V gene lookup returns CDR1 SGHTA and CDR2 FQGTGA. This CDR3 has 13 residues. Trimming removed 5 bases from V and 8 bases from J, with 13 bases in between. The CDR3 spells CASSLDSYDEQFF. The CDR3 nucleotides are TGTGCCAGCAGCCTGGACAGTTACGATGAGCAGTTCTTC.

The table lists this clonotype with a few counts. The CDR3 here is CASSLAGEADTQYF. CDR3 in DNA: TGTGCCAGCAGCTTAGCGGGAGAGGCAGATACGCAGTATTTT. J is TRBJ2-3 and V is TRBV7-8; TRBD2 might be the D (5 bases). Germline loops: CDR1 SGHVS, CDR2 FQNEAQ. V shed 0 bases and J shed 4 bases, with 8 bases lying between them. CDR3 length: 14 residues.

This clonotype was counted many times. The chain couples TRBV4-2 to TRBJ2-4; possibly TRBD2 for D (6 bases). Trimming removed 4 bases at V and 8 bases at J, with 21 bases between. Germline V gives CDR1 LGHNA, CDR2 YNFKEQ. The CDR3 runs to 16 residues. The CDR3 reads CASSPPVGGFGDIQYF. For the CDR3, the DNA is TGTGCCAGCAGCCCCCCCGTTGGGGGGTTCGGCGACATTCAGTACTTC.

This clonotype has at least ten counts. This chain connects TRBV7-9 to TRBJ1-1; 7 bases align to TRBD1. Germline CDR1 SEHNR, CDR2 FQNEAQ (reference sequence). The CDR3 loop spans 14 amino acids. Unmatched junction bases numbered 9, after V lost 11 bases and J lost 0 bases. The CDR3, as DNA: TGTGCCGGCCGGGACAGAGACATGAACACTGAAGCTTTCTTT. It is translated as CAGRDRDMNTEAFF.

V and J are TRBV7-3 and TRBJ2-3, with 11 positions matching TRBD2. V shed 0 bases and J 4 bases; nucleotides not matched to a gene: 15. In germline, CDR1 is SGHTA, CDR2 FQGTGA. This CDR3 comprises 20 residues. The CDR3 loop is CASSLTAGTSGTSGADTQYF. The CDR3 DNA sequence: TGTGCCAGCAGCTTAACGGCCGGGACTAGCGGTACCTCAGGTGCAGATACGCAGTATTTT. Full variable domain (rest looked up from reference TRBV7-3 and TRBJ2-3): GAGVSQTPSNKVTEKGKYVELRCDPISGHTALYWYRQSLGQGPEFLIYFQGTGAADDSGLPNDRFFAVRPEGSVSTLKIQRTERGDSAVYLCASSLTAGTSGTSGADTQYFGPGTRLTVL.

This clonotype was seen at least ten times. CDR3 residues: CASSLTGEETQYF. DNA of the CDR3: TGTGCCAGCAGCTTAACCGGGGAAGAGACCCAGTACTTC. This chain connects TRBV13 to TRBJ2-5; D might be TRBD2 (5 bases). Germline V gene lookup returns CDR1 PRHDT and CDR2 FYEKMQ (reference sequence). CDR3 length: 13 amino acids. The V end lost 2 bases, the J end lost 3 bases, and 7 bases lay between the germline ends.

This clonotype was found many times. The V call is TRBV20-1, the J call TRBJ2-4, with TRBD1 identical over 8 bases. CDR1 and CDR2 from the germline V gene are DFQATT and SNEGSKA (reference sequence). The CDR3 extends over 13 amino acids. V shed 6 bases and J 7 bases; nucleotides not matched to a gene: 8. CDR3 sequence (DNA): TGCAGTGCCTTAAAGCAGGGGGCCAACATTCAGTACTTC. Encoded protein: CSALKQGANIQYF.

This clonotype was seen ten or more times. This chain links TRBV29-1 with TRBJ1-1; D is possibly TRBD1 (6 bases). Looked up from germline, CDR1 is SQVTM and CDR2 is ANQGSEA. This CDR3 is built from 14 residues. V was cut by 6 bases and J by 7 bases, with 21 bases left in between. CDR3 in DNA: TGCAGCGTCACCCGGGACATCGTGGGGGTTGAAGCTTTCTTT. Its protein product is CSVTRDIVGVEAFF.

This clonotype was recorded many times. CDR3: CAIRDGDQPQHF. CDR3 nucleotides: TGTGCCATCCGCGACGGTGATCAGCCCCAGCATTTT. The V gene is TRBV12-3 or TRBV12-4, the J gene TRBJ1-5, with D unclear. The V gene lost 10 bases and the J gene lost 5 bases, with 12 bases spanning the gap. The CDR3 consists of 12 residues.

This clonotype was picked up many times. The chain joins TRBV29-1 to TRBJ2-1; D is unresolved. V shed 8 bases and J shed 5 bases, with 10 bases lying between them. The V gene's germline CDR1 is SQVTM and CDR2 ANQGSEA. The CDR3 covers 11 residues. The CDR3 DNA is TGCAGCCCAAAAGTTGACAATGAGCAGTTCTTC. Protein sequence: CSPKVDNEQFF.

This clonotype has more than one count but fewer than ten. Germline is not matched at one junction end, which may reflect a read error. The chain is built from TRBV6-2 or TRBV6-3 and TRBJ2-6; no definite D call. In germline, CDR1 is MNHEY, CDR2 SVGEGT. This CDR3 spans 13 amino acids. The CDR3: CASCYSISNVLTF. The CDR3 DNA sequence: TGTGCCAGCTGTTACTCGATATCCAACGTCCTGACTTTC.

In this sample, this clonotype turned up a few times. The rearrangement links TRBV4-3 to TRBJ2-7; 9 bases are shared with TRBD1. Germline V CDR1 and CDR2: LGHNA, YSLEER. V trimming: 1 base; J trimming: 0 bases; junction bases outside the gene matches: 4. The CDR3 consists of 16 residues. CDR3 coding DNA: TGCGCCAGCAGCCAAGTTGGGACAGGGCCCTCCTACGAGCAGTACTTC. Protein sequence: CASSQVGTGPSYEQYF.